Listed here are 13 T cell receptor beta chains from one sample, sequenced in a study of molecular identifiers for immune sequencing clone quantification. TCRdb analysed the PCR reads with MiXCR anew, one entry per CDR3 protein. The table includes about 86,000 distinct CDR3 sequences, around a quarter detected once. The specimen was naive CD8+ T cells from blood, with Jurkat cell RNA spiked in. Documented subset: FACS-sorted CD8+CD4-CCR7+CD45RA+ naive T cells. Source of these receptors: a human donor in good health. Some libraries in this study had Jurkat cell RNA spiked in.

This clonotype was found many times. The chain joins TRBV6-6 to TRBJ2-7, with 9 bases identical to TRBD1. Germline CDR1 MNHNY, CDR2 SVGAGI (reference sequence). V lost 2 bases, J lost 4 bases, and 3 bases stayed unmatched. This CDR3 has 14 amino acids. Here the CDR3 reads CASSYRDRVYEQYF. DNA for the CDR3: TGTGCCAGCAGTTACCGGGACAGGGTGTACGAGCAGTACTTC.

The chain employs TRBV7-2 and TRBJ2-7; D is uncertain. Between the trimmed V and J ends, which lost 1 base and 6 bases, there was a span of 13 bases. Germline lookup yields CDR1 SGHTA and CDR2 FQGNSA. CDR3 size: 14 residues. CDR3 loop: CASSLVGASGEQYF. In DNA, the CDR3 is TGTGCCAGCAGCTTAGTAGGAGCGTCGGGCGAGCAGTACTTC. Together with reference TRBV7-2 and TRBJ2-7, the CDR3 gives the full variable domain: GAGVSQSPSNKVTEKGKDVELRCDPISGHTALYWYRQSLGQGLEFLIYFQGNSAPDKSGLPSDRFSAERTGGSVSTLTIQRTQQEDSAVYLCASSLVGASGEQYFGPGTRLTVT.

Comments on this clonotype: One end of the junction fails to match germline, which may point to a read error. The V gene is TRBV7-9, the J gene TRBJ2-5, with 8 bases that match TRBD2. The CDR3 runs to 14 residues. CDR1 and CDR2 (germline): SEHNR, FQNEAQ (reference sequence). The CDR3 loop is CASSLGLEQEPQYF. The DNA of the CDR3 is TGTGCCAGCAGTTTGGGACTAGAACAAGAGCCCCAGTACTTC.

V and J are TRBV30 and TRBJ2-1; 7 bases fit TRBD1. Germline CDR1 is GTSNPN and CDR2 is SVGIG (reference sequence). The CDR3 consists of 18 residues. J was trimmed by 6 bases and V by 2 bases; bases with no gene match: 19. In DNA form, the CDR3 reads TGTGCCTGGAGTTCTGACAGGGCTATCAGGTCGGGCACCAATGAGCAGTTCTTC. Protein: CAWSSDRAIRSGTNEQFF.

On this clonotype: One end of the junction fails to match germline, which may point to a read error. This CDR3 is CAISPTGDPYEQYF. The CDR3 nucleotides read TGTGCCATCAGCCCAACAGGGGATCCCTACGAGCAGTACTTC. This chain links TRBV9 with TRBJ2-7; 7 bases are shared with TRBD1. From germline, CDR1 is SGDLS and CDR2 YYNGEE. The length of the CDR3 is 14 residues.

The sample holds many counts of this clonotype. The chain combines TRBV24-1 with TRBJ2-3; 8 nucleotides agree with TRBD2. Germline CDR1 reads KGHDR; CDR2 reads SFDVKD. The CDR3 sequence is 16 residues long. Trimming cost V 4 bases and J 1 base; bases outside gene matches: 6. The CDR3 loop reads CATSEVAGLGTDTQYF. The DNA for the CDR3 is TGTGCCACCAGTGAAGTAGCGGGATTGGGCACAGATACGCAGTATTTT.

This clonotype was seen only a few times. CDR3 sequence (DNA): TGTGCCAGCAGTTTCGACTCTGGAAACACCATATATTTT. Amino acids: CASSFDSGNTIYF. This chain connects TRBV27 to TRBJ1-3; D unclear. The CDR3 sequence is 13 residues long. Germline CDR1 MNHEY, CDR2 SMNVEV (reference sequence). V shed 3 bases and J shed 0 bases, with 3 bases lying between them.

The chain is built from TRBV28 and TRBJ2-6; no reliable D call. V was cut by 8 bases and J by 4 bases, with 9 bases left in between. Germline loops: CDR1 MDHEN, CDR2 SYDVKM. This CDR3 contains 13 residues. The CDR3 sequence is CASGPLGANVLTF. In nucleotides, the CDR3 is TGTGCCAGCGGACCCCTCGGGGCCAACGTCCTGACTTTC.

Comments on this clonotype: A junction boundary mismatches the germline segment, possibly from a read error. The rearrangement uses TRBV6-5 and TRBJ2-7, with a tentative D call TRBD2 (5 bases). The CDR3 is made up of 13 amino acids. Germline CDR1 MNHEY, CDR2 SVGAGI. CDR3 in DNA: TGTGCCAGCAATTACGGGGTCTCCTACGAGCAGTACTTC. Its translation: CASNYGVSYEQYF.

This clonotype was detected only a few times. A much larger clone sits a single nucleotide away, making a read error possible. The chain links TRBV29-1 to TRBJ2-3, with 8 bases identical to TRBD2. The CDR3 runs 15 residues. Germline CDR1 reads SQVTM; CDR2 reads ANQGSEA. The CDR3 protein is CSVEELRTSTDTQCF. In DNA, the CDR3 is TGCAGCGTTGAGGAGCTCCGGACTAGCACAGATACGCAGTGTTTT.

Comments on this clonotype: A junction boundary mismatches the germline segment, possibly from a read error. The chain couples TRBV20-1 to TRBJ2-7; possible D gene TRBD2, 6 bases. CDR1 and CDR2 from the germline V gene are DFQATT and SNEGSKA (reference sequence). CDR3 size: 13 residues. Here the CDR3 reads CSGDRESSYEQCF. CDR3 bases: TGCAGTGGCGACCGGGAGTCCTCCTACGAGCAGTGCTTC.

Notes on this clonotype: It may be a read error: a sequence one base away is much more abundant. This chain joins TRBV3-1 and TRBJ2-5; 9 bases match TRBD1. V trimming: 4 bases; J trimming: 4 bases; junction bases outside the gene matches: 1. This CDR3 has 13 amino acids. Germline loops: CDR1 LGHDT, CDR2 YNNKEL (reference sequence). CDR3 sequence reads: CASSPGQGETQYF. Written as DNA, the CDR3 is TGTGCCAGCAGCCCGGGACAGGGAGAGACCCAGTACTTC.

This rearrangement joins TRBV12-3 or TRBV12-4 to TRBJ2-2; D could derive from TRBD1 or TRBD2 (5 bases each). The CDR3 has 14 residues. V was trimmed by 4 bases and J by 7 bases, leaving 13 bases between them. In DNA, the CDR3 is TGTGCCAGCAGTTCTGACGGGGCCGGCGGGGAGCTGTTTTTT. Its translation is CASSSDGAGGELFF.